This T cell receptor beta chain was captured by sequencing in a study of cytomegalovirus exposure and HLA in healthy donors. For this clone: What it binds is not known.

Healthy bone marrow donors made up the donors. Study results and caveats: No immune exposure information besides CMV serostatus was available.

The PCR employed 60 Vbeta primers together with 13 Jbeta primers. Produced via immunoSEQ multiplex PCR; TCRdb's table is partial and in-frame only. Here the sample spans around 140,000 clones, roughly three quarters being singletons. This CDR3 is 15 amino acids long. Germline V gene sequence: CDR1 WNHNN, CDR2 SYGVQD (reference sequence). Unmatched junction bases numbered 7, after V lost 5 bases and J lost 5 bases. The specimen was PBMCs. The sequence came from a woman between 40 and 55 years old in good health and CMV-seronegative. The rearrangement uses TRBV10-1 and TRBJ2-2; the match to TRBD2 covers 8 bases. The CDR3 is CASSSGLAGTGELFF. The CDR3 nucleotides read TGCGCCAGCAGTTCCGGACTAGCAGGGACCGGGGAGCTGTTTTTT.